One and the same sample provided the 9 T cell receptor beta chains below, sequenced in a study of blood T cells in healthy people across ages. For the second PCR, which ran for about 7 to 11 cycles, a sample-barcoded 5' primer and a J-beta primer mix were used. TCRdb called the 5' RACE reads again in MiXCR, with one record for every CDR3 protein. Of hundreds of thousands of distinct CDR3 sequences listed, 35% to 50% are singletons. The sequenced material came from blood. The receptors derive from an older man in good health.

Only a few counts were recorded for this clonotype. This chain uses TRBV10-2 with TRBJ2-7, with D tentatively TRBD2 (5 bases). CDR1 is WSHSY, CDR2 SAAADI, per germline. This CDR3 is built from 17 residues. V lost 0 bases and J lost 1, with 16 bases in between. CDR3 sequence (DNA): TGCGCCAGCAGTGAGTCAGGTGTGGGGTCGGGGTCCTACGAGCAGTACTTC. This gives the protein CASSESGVGSGSYEQYF.

The rearrangement uses TRBV6-5 and TRBJ1-4; D gene unclear. V gave up 2 bases and J gave up 0 bases, with 19 bases separating them. The CDR3 is 19 amino acids. From germline, CDR1 is MNHEY and CDR2 SVGAGI. CDR3 nucleotides: TGTGCCAGCAGTTACGATCGGTGGAGAGGAACCTCAACTAATGAAAAACTGTTTTTT. This sequence encodes CASSYDRWRGTSTNEKLFF.

The chain employs TRBV20-1 and TRBJ1-2, with D maybe TRBD1 (5 bases). This CDR3 region has 12 residues. The germline V gene has CDR1 DFQATT and CDR2 SNEGSKA (reference sequence). CDR3 region: CLGPGPNYGYTF. In DNA, the CDR3 is TGCTTGGGGCCAGGGCCTAACTATGGCTACACCTTC.

The chain is built from TRBV5-1 and TRBJ1-4, with D hard to call. The CDR3 has 16 residues. Trimming took 4 bases from V and 0 from J, leaving 13 bases between them. CDR1 and CDR2 from the germline V gene are SGHRS and YFSETQ. In DNA, the CDR3 is TGCGCCAGCAGCCTTGGACGGAGTGCAACTAATGAAAAACTGTTTTTT. As protein: CASSLGRSATNEKLFF. Full variable domain (missing parts from reference TRBV5-1 and TRBJ1-4): KAGVTQTPRYLIKTRGQQVTLSCSPISGHRSVSWYQQTPGQGLQFLFEYFSETQRNKGNFPGRFSGRQFSNSRSEMNVSTLELGDSALYLCASSLGRSATNEKLFFGSGTQLSVL.

This clonotype was recorded only once. The junction departs from the called germline gene at one end, perhaps through a read error. The chain employs TRBV4-1 and TRBJ2-1; D is tentatively TRBD1 or TRBD2 (5 bases each). The CDR3 totals 16 residues. Germline V CDR1 and CDR2: MGHRA, YSYEKL. The CDR3, as DNA: TGCGCCAACAGCCAAGCGGCCACAGGACCCTACAATGAGCAGTTCTTC. Amino acid sequence: CANSQAATGPYNEQFF.

The table lists this clonotype with many counts. This chain links TRBV11-2 with TRBJ1-2; 11 bases map to TRBD1. Looked up from germline, CDR1 is SGHAT and CDR2 is FQNNGV. The CDR3 sequence is 14 residues long. After removal of 3 bases from V and 7 bases from J, the junction contained 4 bases not matched to a gene. The CDR3 sequence is CASSFRTGGSGYTF. DNA of the CDR3: TGTGCCAGCAGCTTTCGGACAGGGGGCTCTGGCTACACCTTC.

CDR3 nucleotide sequence: TGTGCCAGCAGTGCATCTGGCGGGGGGGCAGCAGATACGCAGTATTTT. Protein sequence: CASSASGGGAADTQYF. The chain carries TRBV6-4 and TRBJ2-3, with 9 positions matching TRBD2. CDR1 and CDR2 from the germline V gene are MRHNA and SNTAGT. The ends lost 4 bases at V and 4 bases at J; junction bases unmatched: 9. This CDR3 has 16 amino acids.

This clonotype was detected a few times. This sequence joins TRBV6-5 and TRBJ2-3, with TRBD2 identical over 14 bases. This CDR3 contains 16 residues. Unmatched junction bases numbered 7, after V lost 7 bases and J lost 4 bases. Germline CDR1 and CDR2: MNHEY and SVGAGI. CDR3 sequence (DNA): TGTGCCAGCAAACAGACTAGCGGGGGGGCAGCAGATACGCAGTATTTT. Protein sequence: CASKQTSGGAADTQYF.

Only a few counts were recorded for this clonotype. The J gene is TRBJ1-2, the V gene TRBV7-2; D remains unclear. The CDR3 contains 14 residues. CDR1 is SGHTA and CDR2 is FQGNSA in the germline V gene. V lost 0 bases and J 8 bases, leaving 13 bases between the germline ends. DNA of the CDR3: TGTGCCAGCAGCTTAGCGGTCCCGGTGACGGGCTACACCTTC. Translating it yields CASSLAVPVTGYTF.